These T cell receptor beta chains were read from a single sample in a study of OX40 agonist ivuxolimab in advanced cancers. TCRdb's table, derived via immunoSEQ multiplex PCR, lists solely in-frame clones and lacks some. The sample has around 150,000 clones, about 93% seen once; the top ten hold about 0.93%. The sequences come from CD4+ or CD8+ T cells sorted from blood, collected in a trial of the OX40 agonist ivuxolimab. The receptors shown here come from an adult with an advanced solid tumor such as melanoma, head and neck, liver or kidney cancer. The conserved cysteine and the conserved F or W are not part of the CDR3 here. Clone size appears in some rows only: once, few, many, or a class for an expanded clone.

v_call	cdr3_length	clone_size	j_call	cdr3_aa
TRBV7-2	13	.	TRBJ2-7	ASSPGAASSYEQY
TRBV7-9	12	.	TRBJ2-1	ASSWDSSYNEQF
TRBV30	14	.	TRBJ1-5	AWSSAYGGSNQPQH
TRBV7-8	13	.	TRBJ1-6	ASSLATGTFAPLH
TRBV28	12	.	TRBJ2-2	ASSSTGGTGELF
TRBV28	13	.	TRBJ1-5	ASSRGDTGNQPQH
TRBV4-3	13	once	TRBJ2-2	ASSRQGAGTGELF
TRBV19	13	.	TRBJ1-6	ASSISELRGSPLH
TRBV7-2	13	.	TRBJ2-5	ASSPPSYRPKTQY
TRBV5-4	9	.	TRBJ1-2	ASSLYGGYT
TRBV7-9	12	.	TRBJ1-1	ASSSLSADTEAF
TRBV28	12	.	TRBJ1-1	ASSSPAGSTEAF
TRBV29-1	11	few	TRBJ1-1	SVVWGRDTEAF
TRBV5-4	12	.	TRBJ2-2	ASSLQGIAGELF
TRBV5-6	13	.	TRBJ2-5	ASSLRQENQETQY
TRBV5-8	12	.	TRBJ2-7	ASSVDRGSYEQY
TRBV7-2	14	.	TRBJ2-1	ASSLGTGTDSNEQF
TRBV27	11	.	TRBJ2-7	ASSLRVSYEQY
TRBV18	11	.	TRBJ2-3	ASSPGGADTQY
TRBV7-2	14	.	TRBJ1-2	ASSLSWTQHNYGYT
TRBV15	13	.	TRBJ2-1	ATTLGVAGYNEQF
TRBV7-9	13	.	TRBJ1-2	ASSLEGPLNYGYT
TRBV7-2	9	.	TRBJ1-1	ASIGFGEAF
TRBV11-2	14	.	TRBJ2-1	ASSLGGLAGVNEQF
TRBV7-9	12	.	.	ASSFGGRTYEQY
TRBV7-2	11	.	TRBJ2-3	ASSATYWDTQY
TRBV10-3	13	.	TRBJ1-2	AIEGDRGGHYGYT
TRBV6-1	13	.	TRBJ1-4	ATSFSQGVAEKLF
TRBV7-9	12	few	TRBJ1-2	ASSLAGFTEGYT
TRBV4-3	14	.	TRBJ2-7	ASSQGWDRTTYEQY
TRBV6-1	11	.	TRBJ1-1	ASNLGGNTEAF
TRBV28	13	.	TRBJ2-1	ASSFSFRKYNEQF
TRBV6-5	10	.	TRBJ2-7	ASRDREGEQY